These 28 T cell receptor beta chains share one sample of origin, sequenced in a study of OX40 agonist ivuxolimab in advanced cancers. Receptor amplification or capture employed the immunoSEQ multiplex PCR assay. As stored in TCRdb, this immuneACCESS dataset retains in-frame rearrangements with V and J assigned. A fraction of the clones does not appear; measured against another copy, unresolved V genes explain less than half of the discrepancy, and the remainder lacks a known reason. Here the sample has about 93,000 clones; roughly 94% occur a single time. The ten largest make up roughly 0.5% of the sample. The sequencing used CD4+ or CD8+ T cells sorted from blood, collected in a trial of the OX40 agonist ivuxolimab. These receptor sequences come from an adult with an advanced solid tumor such as melanoma, head and neck, liver or kidney cancer.

The genes are TRBV5-1 and TRBJ2-1, with D perhaps TRBD2 (5 bases). The CDR3 loop spans 15 amino acids. V shed 6 bases and J shed 9 bases, with 22 bases lying between them. Germline assignment: CDR1 SGHRS and CDR2 YFSETQ. CDR3: CASKEAGYRGSEQFF. CDR3 DNA sequence: TGCGCCAGCAAGGAGGCGGGTTACCGAGGGAGTGAGCAGTTCTTC. The complete variable domain, with remaining parts taken from reference TRBV5-1 and TRBJ2-1, reads KAGVTQTPRYLIKTRGQQVTLSCSPISGHRSVSWYQQTPGQGLQFLFEYFSETQRNKGNFPGRFSGRQFSNSRSEMNVSTLELGDSALYLCASKEAGYRGSEQFFGPGTRLTVL.

The chain couples TRBV6-1 to TRBJ1-2, with 10 nucleotides matching TRBD1. Germline-derived CDR1 and CDR2 are MNHNS and SASEGT. Trimming removed 8 bases from V and 4 bases from J; junction bases left unmatched: 7. This CDR3 contains 14 residues. DNA of the CDR3: TGTGCCAGCCTTGTGGGACAGGGGTCCTATGGCTACACCTTC. It is translated as CASLVGQGSYGYTF.

This clone was counted only a few times. The J gene is TRBJ2-3, the V gene TRBV27; TRBD1 is a possible D gene (6 bases). Germline CDR1 reads MNHEY; CDR2 reads SMNVEV (reference sequence). The CDR3 is made up of 15 amino acids. V was clipped by 6 bases and J by 1 base, with 14 bases between them. The CDR3 region has the DNA TGTGCCAGCAGGTCTCGAGGGGGTGGCACAGATACGCAGTATTTT. This gives the protein CASRSRGGGTDTQYF.

The V gene is TRBV6-6, the J gene TRBJ1-2; no clear D gene. Germline V gene data show CDR1 as MNHNY and CDR2 as SVGAGI (reference sequence). This CDR3 region has 10 residues. The V end lost 6 bases, the J end lost 6 bases, and 5 bases lay between the germline ends. CDR3 residues: CASRKDGYTF. The CDR3 coding sequence is TGTGCCAGCAGAAAGGATGGCTACACCTTC.

V usage is TRBV5-1 and J usage is TRBJ2-2; possibly TRBD2 for D (5 bases). The CDR3 length is 14 residues. Germline CDR1 reads SGHRS; CDR2 reads YFSETQ. V was clipped by 5 bases and J by 6 bases, with 14 bases between them. CDR3 in DNA: TGCGCCAGCAGTAAAGACGGAGGTGCCGGGGAGCTGTTTTTT. Amino acids: CASSKDGGAGELFF.

The chain joins TRBV7-6 to TRBJ2-5, with D perhaps matching TRBD2 (6 bases). The germline V and J ends were trimmed by 5 bases and 7 bases, with 17 bases remaining between them. CDR1 is SGHVS, CDR2 FNYEAQ, per germline. The CDR3 has 14 residues. This CDR3 reads CASSNSGQAGTQYF. CDR3 coding DNA: TGTGCCAGCAGCAACTCCGGTCAAGCGGGGACCCAGTACTTC.

The rearrangement joins TRBV27 to TRBJ1-2, with D possibly TRBD1 on 5 matching bases. The germline gives CDR1 MNHEY, CDR2 SMNVEV (reference sequence). The CDR3 has 12 amino acids. V was cut by 4 bases and J by 6 bases, with 9 bases left in between. For the CDR3, the DNA is TGTGCCAGCAGTTCAGTGGGGGATGGCTACACCTTC. As protein: CASSSVGDGYTF.

The chain couples TRBV6-1 to TRBJ2-7, with a tentative D call TRBD2 (7 bases). CDR1 and CDR2 (germline): MNHNS, SASEGT. The CDR3 sequence is 16 residues long. The ends were cut back, 0 bases at V and 5 bases at J, with 17 bases in the middle. The CDR3 is CASSEAREGGGHEQYF. For the CDR3, the DNA is TGTGCCAGCAGTGAAGCGCGAGAAGGGGGGGGGCACGAGCAGTACTTC.

The table lists this clone with a count of one. DNA for the CDR3: TGTGCCAGCTCACCCCGACTAGCGGACAGCACAGATACGCAGTATTTT. Translated, it gives CASSPRLADSTDTQYF. The chain carries TRBV18 and TRBJ2-3; 9 bases line up with TRBD2. CDR3 length: 16 amino acids. Germline-derived CDR1 and CDR2 are KGHSH and LQKENI. Unmatched junction bases numbered 4, after V lost 3 bases and J lost 0 bases.

The chain uses TRBV30 and TRBJ1-1; no reliable D call. This CDR3 contains 11 residues. V lost 0 bases and J lost 7, with 6 bases in between. Germline V gives CDR1 GTSNPN, CDR2 SVGIG (reference sequence). Written as DNA, the CDR3 is TGTGCCTGGAGTGTAGGCAGTGAAGCTTTCTTT. This codes for CAWSVGSEAFF. Looking up the rest from reference TRBV30 and TRBJ1-1 gives the full variable domain: SQTIHQWPATLVQPVGSPLSLECTVEGTSNPNLYWYRQAAGRGLQLLFYSVGIGQISSEVPQNLSASRPQDRQFILSSKKLLLSDSGFYLCAWSVGSEAFFGQGTRLTVV.

This clone was seen only once. The chain uses TRBV6-5 and TRBJ1-4; no clear D. CDR3 size: 13 residues. V lost 6 bases to trimming and J lost 6 bases, with 11 bases between them. Germline CDR1 MNHEY, CDR2 SVGAGI. CDR3 DNA: TGTGCCAGCAGGCCCGCAACGGATGAAAAACTGTTTTTT. Amino acids: CASRPATDEKLFF.

The chain uses TRBV5-1 and TRBJ2-5; 8 nucleotides match TRBD2. The ends lost 5 bases at V and 7 bases at J; junction bases unmatched: 10. The CDR3 extends over 14 amino acids. Germline V gives CDR1 SGHRS, CDR2 YFSETQ. This CDR3 is CASRASAGEGTQYF. The CDR3 coding sequence is TGCGCCAGCAGGGCCTCAGCGGGAGAGGGGACCCAGTACTTC.

The chain links TRBV6-5 to TRBJ2-5; 9 nucleotides align to TRBD2. Germline lookup yields CDR1 MNHEY and CDR2 SVGAGI. Losses at the gene ends were 2 bases for V and 2 bases for J; bases not matched to a gene: 3. This CDR3 has 15 amino acids. Here the CDR3 DNA reads TGTGCCAGCAGTTACAGGACTAGCGCTCAAGAGACCCAGTACTTC. This sequence encodes CASSYRTSAQETQYF.

This sequence joins TRBV7-9 and TRBJ2-3, with 10 bases identical to TRBD2. Germline CDR1 and CDR2: SEHNR and FQNEAQ (reference sequence). This CDR3 is built from 15 residues. V gave up 6 bases and J gave up 5 bases; unmatched junction bases: 8. CDR3 in DNA: TGTGCCAGCAGATCTAGCGGGAGCCGGGTAGATACGCAGTATTTT. It yields the protein CASRSSGSRVDTQYF.

This chain uses TRBV6-5 with TRBJ1-1; no firm D call. CDR3 size: 13 residues. CDR1 MNHEY and CDR2 SVGAGI come from the germline V gene. V lost 7 bases, J lost 1 base, and 10 bases lay in between. CDR3 nucleotide sequence: TGTGCCAGCACCCGGGCGAGGAACACTGAAGCTTTCTTT. Its protein product is CASTRARNTEAFF.

V and J are TRBV7-8 and TRBJ1-1; 8 nucleotides line up with TRBD1. There are 14 residues in the CDR3. Germline V CDR1 and CDR2: SGHVS, FQNEAQ. V lost 5 bases to trimming and J lost 6 bases; unmatched junction nucleotides: 8. CDR3 sequence (DNA): TGTGCCAGCAGCCACAGCGGACAGGGAGCTGAAGCTTTCTTT. The encoded protein is CASSHSGQGAEAFF. Filled out from reference TRBV7-8 and TRBJ1-1, the complete variable domain reads GAGVSQSPRYKVAKRGQDVALRCDPISGHVSLFWYQQALGQGPEFLTYFQNEAQLDKSGLPSDRFFAERPEGSVSTLKIQRTQQEDSAVYLCASSHSGQGAEAFFGQGTRLTVV.

The rearrangement joins TRBV19 to TRBJ2-1; weak D call: TRBD1 (5 bases). There are 13 residues in the CDR3. V shed 3 bases and J shed 10 bases, with 13 bases lying between them. Germline-derived CDR1 and CDR2 are LNHDA and SQIVND (reference sequence). This CDR3 reads CASSMGSRGEQFF. In DNA form, the CDR3 reads TGTGCCAGTAGTATGGGTTCTAGGGGCGAGCAGTTCTTC.

The chain links TRBV5-6 to TRBJ2-5; possibly TRBD2 for D (6 bases). Trimming left V 4 bases short and J 10 bases short, with 11 bases between. The CDR3 is made up of 11 amino acids. From germline, CDR1 is SGHDT and CDR2 YYEEEE. CDR3 sequence reads: CASSLEGGQYF. CDR3 DNA: TGTGCCAGCAGCCTGGAGGGAGGCCAGTACTTC.

The genes are TRBV7-2 and TRBJ2-5; D may be TRBD2 (5 bases). Per the germline V gene, CDR1 is SGHTA and CDR2 is FQGNSA. The CDR3 has 14 amino acids. V was pared by 5 bases and J by 5 bases, with 15 bases between. The CDR3 bases are TGTGCCAGCAGCCTCATGGGAGTTGGCGAGACCCAGTACTTC. It translates to CASSLMGVGETQYF.

The chain is built from TRBV28 and TRBJ1-1, with 12 bases fitting TRBD1. Germline lookup yields CDR1 MDHEN and CDR2 SYDVKM. Trimming removed 4 bases from V and 5 bases from J; junction bases left unmatched: 2. The CDR3 length is 14 residues. In DNA form, the CDR3 reads TGTGCCAGCAGTTCGGGACAGGGGGCTACTGAAGCTTTCTTT. Amino acids: CASSSGQGATEAFF.

The V call is TRBV29-1, the J call TRBJ2-1; D is possibly TRBD2 (5 bases). This CDR3 contains 12 residues. V was shortened by 4 bases and J by 6 bases, with 10 bases between the two germline ends. CDR1 SQVTM and CDR2 ANQGSEA come from the germline V gene. CDR3 region: CSVGHGLNEQFF. The DNA of the CDR3 is TGCAGCGTTGGTCACGGACTCAATGAGCAGTTCTTC.

V gene TRBV7-9 combines with J gene TRBJ2-7; D is undetermined. This CDR3 is built from 13 residues. V was trimmed by 0 bases and J by 3 bases, leaving 6 bases between them. The germline V gene has CDR1 SEHNR and CDR2 FQNEAQ (reference sequence). The CDR3 DNA reads as TGTGCCAGCAGCTTAGCGACGGGCTACGAGCAGTACTTC. Translation: CASSLATGYEQYF.

The gene calls are TRBV6-5 and TRBJ2-7; the match to TRBD1 covers 9 bases. The CDR3 spans 15 residues. The junction had 4 bases not matched to a gene; V was cut back by 0 bases and J by 4 bases. Germline V CDR1 and CDR2: MNHEY, SVGAGI. CDR3: CASSYSSDRGYEQYF. CDR3 DNA: TGTGCCAGCAGTTACTCTTCGGACAGGGGTTACGAGCAGTACTTC.

The chain combines TRBV10-2 with TRBJ1-6; D is perhaps TRBD1 (5 bases). The V gene lost 2 bases and the J gene lost 8 bases, with 16 bases spanning the gap. Germline V gives CDR1 WSHSY, CDR2 SAAADI. This CDR3 has 16 residues. This CDR3 reads CASSEVDTMGYSPLHF. DNA of the CDR3: TGCGCCAGCAGTGAGGTGGACACCATGGGATATTCACCCCTCCACTTT.

The V gene is TRBV30, the J gene TRBJ2-5, with 12 nucleotides matching TRBD1. The CDR3 is 18 residues long. Germline CDR1 and CDR2: GTSNPN and SVGIG (reference sequence). V shed 1 base and J 4 bases; nucleotides not matched to a gene: 13. The CDR3 region is CAWSGRGDRGPVRETQYF. In DNA form, the CDR3 reads TGTGCCTGGAGTGGTCGCGGGGACAGGGGGCCCGTCCGAGAGACCCAGTACTTC.

This chain joins TRBV19 and TRBJ2-1; D is unclear. The CDR3 loop spans 14 amino acids. Germline CDR1 is LNHDA and CDR2 is SQIVND (reference sequence). The ends were cut back, 7 bases at V and 4 bases at J, with 14 bases in the middle. In DNA form, the CDR3 reads TGTGCCAGTACCGAAACTACAGTTTACAATGAGCAGTTCTTC. It is translated as CASTETTVYNEQFF.

The genes are TRBV11-2 and TRBJ2-2; D may correspond to TRBD1 or TRBD2 (5 bases each). Trimming left V 5 bases short and J 0 bases short, with 13 bases between. CDR3 length: 16 amino acids. Germline V gene lookup returns CDR1 SGHAT and CDR2 FQNNGV. The CDR3 coding sequence is TGTGCCAGCAGCCGGGGTGGGGGAGCGAACACCGGGGAGCTGTTTTTT. Amino acids: CASSRGGGANTGELFF.

The chain recombines TRBV10-3 with TRBJ1-2, with 7 bases that match TRBD1. CDR1 and CDR2 (germline): ENHRY, SYGVKD. This CDR3 has 13 amino acids. Unmatched junction bases numbered 0, after V lost 2 bases and J lost 3 bases. This CDR3 reads CAISEGQDYGYTF. The CDR3 DNA reads as TGTGCCATCAGTGAGGGACAGGACTATGGCTACACCTTC.